Listed here are 14 T cell receptor beta chains from one sample, sequenced in a study of cytomegalovirus exposure and HLA in healthy donors. PCR was performed using 60 Vbeta and 13 Jbeta primers. Here immunoSEQ multiplex PCR was the method, and the copy in TCRdb shows in-frame clones only, minus some. The sample has under 150,000 clones; approximately 85% are singletons. The sample comprised PBMCs. The receptors here all came from a young woman in good health and CMV-seropositive.

The chain is built from TRBV6-1 and TRBJ1-1, with 9 bases aligning to TRBD1. CDR1 and CDR2 from the germline V gene are MNHNS and SASEGT. Germline trimming cut 4 bases from V and 3 bases from J; bases unmatched to any gene: 3. The CDR3 extends over 14 amino acids. The CDR3 bases are TGTGCCAGCAGTGTCTGGACAGGGGACACTGAAGCTTTCTTT. This sequence encodes CASSVWTGDTEAFF.

J is TRBJ1-1 and V is TRBV2; TRBD1 matches 8 bases. Trimming took 9 bases from V and 4 from J; bases not matched to a gene: 4. Germline V gives CDR1 SNHLY, CDR2 FYNNEI. The CDR3 loop spans 12 amino acids. As DNA, the CDR3 is TGTGCCAGGGACAGGGAGGGCACTGAAGCTTTCTTT. The encoded protein is CARDREGTEAFF.

The chain couples TRBV27 to TRBJ2-7, with 8 bases aligning to TRBD2. After removal of 1 base from V and 4 bases from J, the junction contained 3 bases not matched to a gene. Per the germline V gene, CDR1 is MNHEY and CDR2 is SMNVEV (reference sequence). This CDR3 is built from 14 residues. CDR3 sequence: CASSLLSGSYEQYF. CDR3 bases: TGTGCCAGCAGTTTATTAAGCGGGAGTTACGAGCAGTACTTC.

The chain carries TRBV10-3 and TRBJ1-1; 7 bases align to TRBD1. The germline V gene encodes CDR1 ENHRY and CDR2 SYGVKD. With 8 bases clipped from V and 0 bases from J, the junction kept 6 bases outside the gene matches. This CDR3 spans 14 amino acids. The DNA of the CDR3 is TGTGCCATCCGGGACAGCAACATGAACACTGAAGCTTTCTTT. Amino acids: CAIRDSNMNTEAFF.

In its sample, this clone was seen a few times. The CDR3: CASSGGQVGEKLFF. The DNA for the CDR3 is TGTGCCAGTAGTGGCGGACAGGTCGGAGAAAAACTGTTTTTT. The chain carries TRBV19 and TRBJ1-4, with 7 bases fitting TRBD1. The CDR3 runs to 14 residues. Per germline, CDR1 LNHDA and CDR2 SQIVND (reference sequence). V lost 5 bases and J lost 8; bases outside the gene matches: 8.

The chain employs TRBV11-2 and TRBJ1-2; D is ambiguous. V was cut by 6 bases and J by 0 bases, with 8 bases left in between. The CDR3 contains 13 residues. Per the germline V gene, CDR1 is SGHAT and CDR2 is FQNNGV. For the CDR3, the DNA is TGTGCCAGCAGAGGCCTAGCTAACTATGGCTACACCTTC. This gives the protein CASRGLANYGYTF. The variable domain in full, completed from reference TRBV11-2 and TRBJ1-2, reads EAGVAQSPRYKIIEKRQSVAFWCNPISGHATLYWYQQILGQGPKLLIQFQNNGVVDDSQLPKDRFSAERLKGVDSTLKIQPAKLEDSAVYLCASRGLANYGYTFGSGTRLTVV.

The chain combines TRBV4-1 with TRBJ1-1; a weak D match, TRBD1 (5 bases). This CDR3 is 14 amino acids long. Trimming stripped 4 bases from V and 5 bases from J, with 14 bases between. Germline assignment: CDR1 MGHRA and CDR2 YSYEKL. In nucleotides, the CDR3 is TGCGCCAGCAGCCCCAGACGGGGGGGGACTGAAGCTTTCTTT. Protein sequence: CASSPRRGGTEAFF.

V gene TRBV2 combines with J gene TRBJ1-5; tentative D call: TRBD1 (5 bases). Between the trimmed V and J ends, which lost 5 bases and 0 bases, there was a span of 17 bases. This CDR3 is built from 17 residues. CDR1 and CDR2 (germline): SNHLY, FYNNEI. CDR3 nucleotides: TGTGCCAGCAGTCGACCCTCAGGGTTTTATAGCAATCAGCCCCAGCATTTT. It codes for CASSRPSGFYSNQPQHF.

This chain connects TRBV11-1 to TRBJ1-6; D uncertain. Between the trimmed V and J ends, which lost 5 bases and 9 bases, there was a span of 14 bases. This CDR3 region has 14 residues. Germline V lookup: CDR1 SGHAT, CDR2 FQDESV (reference sequence). The CDR3 spells CASSVGLLVSPLHF. The CDR3 coding sequence is TGTGCCAGCAGCGTTGGACTACTTGTTTCACCCCTCCACTTT.

The rearrangement joins TRBV28 to TRBJ2-5, with D possibly being TRBD1 (5 bases). The length of the CDR3 is 15 residues. The V gene's germline CDR1 is MDHEN and CDR2 SYDVKM. Trimming cost V 3 bases and J 2 bases, with 13 bases left between them. This chain's CDR3 is CASSLGTGFQETQYF. Written as DNA, the CDR3 is TGTGCCAGCAGTTTGGGAACAGGATTTCAAGAGACCCAGTACTTC.

The CDR3 sequence: CASSVEASAGELFF. In DNA, the CDR3 is TGTGCCAGCAGCGTAGAGGCTAGCGCCGGGGAGCTGTTTTTT. The chain couples TRBV9 to TRBJ2-2; D perhaps matches TRBD2 (6 bases). The V and J ends lost 0 bases and 6 bases respectively, with 9 bases between them. Germline lookup yields CDR1 SGDLS and CDR2 YYNGEE. The CDR3 has 14 residues.

The V and J genes are TRBV6-5 and TRBJ1-1; 7 bases map to TRBD1. The CDR3 totals 12 residues. CDR1 MNHEY and CDR2 SVGAGI come from the germline V gene. V was pared by 4 bases and J by 5 bases, with 1 base of the junction left unmatched. CDR3 bases: TGTGCCAGCAGTTCCAGGGGGACTGAAGCTTTCTTT. Residues: CASSSRGTEAFF.

This chain uses TRBV6-6 with TRBJ2-3; the D is unclear. V was clipped by 2 bases and J by 6 bases, with 15 bases between them. The V gene's germline CDR1 is MNHNY and CDR2 SVGAGI (reference sequence). The CDR3 loop spans 15 amino acids. Here the CDR3 reads CASSYEAFLGDTQYF. CDR3 nucleotide sequence: TGTGCCAGCAGTTACGAGGCCTTTCTTGGGGATACGCAGTATTTT.

The CDR3 sequence: CASSPDRGLGYTF. The CDR3, as DNA: TGTGCCAGCAGCCCGGACAGGGGCTTGGGCTACACCTTC. The V gene is TRBV5-4, the J gene TRBJ1-2, with 9 nucleotides matching TRBD1. Per germline, CDR1 SGHNT and CDR2 YYREEE (reference sequence). The CDR3 runs to 13 residues. V shed 4 bases, J shed 8 bases, and the junction held 6 bases outside the gene matches. The complete variable domain, with remaining parts taken from reference TRBV5-4 and TRBJ1-2, reads ETGVTQSPTHLIKTRGQQVTLRCSSQSGHNTVSWYQQALGQGPQFIFQYYREEENGRGNFPPRFSGLQFPNYSSELNVNALELDDSALYLCASSPDRGLGYTFGSGTRLTVV.